Listed below are T cell receptor beta chains from one sample, sequenced in a study of shared clonotypes between healthy human individuals. Profiling relied on immunoSEQ multiplex PCR, and the TCRdb table lists in-frame clones only, not all of them. The table lists approximately 440,000 clones, 70% to 80% of them singletons, with around 12% in the top ten. The sequenced material came from PBMCs. The receptors shown here come from a woman aged 40 to 55 in good health. Some clones in this sample may be carry-over from other donors' samples. Both conserved end residues are part of each CDR3. Each record gives: clone size, V gene, J gene, D gene, CDR3 DNA, CDR3 protein. D genes are given only for firm matches. Clone size is not always given. Where it is, it says once, few, many or a class for expanded clones.

>NA|TRBV29-1|TRBJ2-2|NA
TGCAGCGTTGGAGAGAACACCGGGGAGCTGTTTTTT
CSVGENTGELFF
>NA|TRBV4-1|TRBJ1-4|NA
TGCGCCAGCAGATGGACAGCGCTAGATAATGAAAAACTGTTTTTT
CASRWTALDNEKLFF
>NA|TRBV7-8|TRBJ2-2|TRBD2
TGTGCCAGCAGCTTAGCGGGAGGGATCACCGGGGAGCTGTTTTTT
CASSLAGGITGELFF
>NA|TRBV11-2|TRBJ2-7|NA
TGTGCCAGCAGCTTAGATAGTAGCAGGATCGCCTACGAGCAGTACTTC
CASSLDSSRIAYEQYF
>NA|TRBV5-1|TRBJ2-5|NA
TGCGCCAGCAGCTCCGGGACTCCGGAAGAGACCCAGTACTTC
CASSSGTPEETQYF
>NA|TRBV7-3|TRBJ2-1|NA
TGTGCCAGCGGGGGCGGGAGCTCCTACAATGAGCAGTTCTTC
CASGGGSSYNEQFF
>NA|TRBV28|TRBJ2-3|NA
TGTGCCACCAACGATATTAGCGGTTTCACAGATACGCAGTATTTT
CATNDISGFTDTQYF
>NA|TRBV2|TRBJ2-3|TRBD1
TGTGCCAGCGGGGGACAGGGCCGAAATACAGATACGCAGTATTTT
CASGGQGRNTDTQYF
>NA|TRBV4-1|TRBJ2-7|TRBD1
TGCGCCAGCAGCCAAAGGTGGGACAGGGGGTCCACCTACGAGCAGTACTTC
CASSQRWDRGSTYEQYF
>NA|TRBV5-4|TRBJ1-1|TRBD1
TGTGCCAGCAGCACTACTGGACAGGGGGGGCGAGCTTTCTTT
CASSTTGQGGRAFF
>NA|TRBV28|TRBJ1-1|NA
TGTGCCAGCAGTTCTTCACCCCAGCGGGCTTTCTTT
CASSSSPQRAFF
>NA|TRBV4-1|TRBJ2-5|NA
TGCGCCAGCAGCCAACTACCTAGCGTACCTCAAGAGACCCAGTACTTC
CASSQLPSVPQETQYF
>NA|TRBV9|TRBJ2-7|TRBD2
TGTGCCAGCAGCCAGGGACTAGCGGGAGAAAGCGAGCAGTACTTC
CASSQGLAGESEQYF
>once|TRBV30|TRBJ1-4|NA
TGTGCCTGGAGTCGGGGACACAGTAATGAAAAACTGTTTTTT
CAWSRGHSNEKLFF
>NA|TRBV10-3|TRBJ1-5|TRBD1
TGTGCCATCAGTACCGGGACAGGGACCAGCAATCAGCCCCAGCATTTT
CAISTGTGTSNQPQHF
>NA|TRBV28|TRBJ2-3|NA
TGTGCCAGCAGCCGAGGTCCGGGGACGAGCACAGATACGCAGTATTTT
CASSRGPGTSTDTQYF
>NA|TRBV7-2|TRBJ2-7|TRBD2
TGTGCCAGCAGCTTAGCTCTAGCGGGCTCCTACGAGCAGTACTTC
CASSLALAGSYEQYF
>NA|TRBV7-9|TRBJ1-4|NA
TGTGCCAGCAGCTTAGGTTCGGGTAATGAAAAACTGTTTTTT
CASSLGSGNEKLFF
>NA|TRBV18|TRBJ1-1|NA
TGTGCCAGCTCACCGGAACATCCTGAAGCTTTCTTT
CASSPEHPEAFF
>NA|TRBV7-2|TRBJ2-1|NA
TGTGCCAGCAGCTTCAGTCGGTACAATGAGCAGTTCTTC
CASSFSRYNEQFF
>NA|TRBV5-4|TRBJ1-2|NA
TGTGCCAGCAGCTTGGGGGGGAACCGAGGCTACACCTTC
CASSLGGNRGYTF
>NA|TRBV10-3|TRBJ2-1|NA
TGTGCCGCATCAGGCGTTAATGAGCAGTTCTTC
CAASGVNEQFF
>many|TRBV27|TRBJ2-2|NA
TGTGCCAGCAGTTTTGGGGATTCTAATCAGGGGGGGGAGCTGTTTTTT
CASSFGDSNQGGELFF
>NA|TRBV28|TRBJ2-3|TRBD2
TGTGCCAGCAGTTTGTCAGCGGGAGTTACAGATACGCAGTATTTT
CASSLSAGVTDTQYF
>NA|TRBV19|TRBJ2-7|NA
TGTGCCAGTAGTATTCGCGGGTCTAACTACGAGCAGTACTTC
CASSIRGSNYEQYF
>NA|TRBV28|TRBJ1-4|NA
TGTGCCAGCAGCCTGCGGGGGAATAATGAAAAACTGTTTTTT
CASSLRGNNEKLFF
>NA|TRBV7-2|TRBJ2-5|NA
TGTGCCAGCAGCTTACCAGCGGCCGGTGGGACCCAGTACTTC
CASSLPAAGGTQYF
>NA|TRBV6-5|TRBJ2-1|TRBD1
TGTGCCAGCAGTGGGACAGGGGCTTTCAATGAGCAGTTCTTC
CASSGTGAFNEQFF
>NA|TRBV11-2|TRBJ2-1|NA
TGTGCCAGCAGCCAGATGGGCTCCTACAATGAGCAGTTCTTC
CASSQMGSYNEQFF
>NA|TRBV28|TRBJ2-2|TRBD1
TGTGCCAGCAGTTTCCGGGACAGGGTCACCGGGGAGCTGTTTTTT
CASSFRDRVTGELFF
>NA|TRBV9|TRBJ2-1|NA
TGTGCCAGCAGCGTAGGCGCGAACAACGTCGGCAATGAGCAGTTCTTC
CASSVGANNVGNEQFF
>NA|TRBV30|TRBJ1-2|NA
TGTGCCTGGAAGTTCGGGGCGGGGGCTGGAGGCTACACCTTC
CAWKFGAGAGGYTF
>NA|TRBV5-1|TRBJ1-5|NA
TGCGCCAGCAGCTTGGGTCCAGGGGAGGGCAATCAGCCCCAGCATTTT
CASSLGPGEGNQPQHF
>NA|TRBV29-1|TRBJ2-5|TRBD2
TGCAGCGTTTCCCCGGGACTAGGGCAAGAGACCCAGTACTTC
CSVSPGLGQETQYF
>NA|TRBV5-6|TRBJ2-6|NA
TGTGCCAGCAGCCCGGGTGGTCAAAACTCTGGGGCCAACGTCCTGACTTTC
CASSPGGQNSGANVLTF
>few|TRBV7-9|TRBJ1-1|NA
TGTGCCAGCAGCTTCGGGATGTTGAACACTGAAGCTTTCTTT
CASSFGMLNTEAFF
>NA|TRBV6-1|TRBJ2-5|NA
TGTGCCAGCAGTGGGACTTTCCAGGAGACCCAGTACTTC
CASSGTFQETQYF